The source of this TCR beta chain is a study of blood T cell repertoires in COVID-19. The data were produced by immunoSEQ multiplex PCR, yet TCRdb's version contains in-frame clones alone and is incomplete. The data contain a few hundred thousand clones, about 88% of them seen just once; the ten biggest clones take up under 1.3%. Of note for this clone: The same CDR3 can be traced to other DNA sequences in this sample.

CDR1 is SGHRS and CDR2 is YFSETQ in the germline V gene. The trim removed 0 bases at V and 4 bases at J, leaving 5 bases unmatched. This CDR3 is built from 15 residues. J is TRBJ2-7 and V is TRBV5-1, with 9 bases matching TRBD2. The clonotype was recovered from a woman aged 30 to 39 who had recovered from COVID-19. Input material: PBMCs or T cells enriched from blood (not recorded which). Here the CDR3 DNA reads TGCGCCAGCAGCTTGGGAGCGGGGGGCGCGTACGAGCAGTACTTC. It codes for CASSLGAGGAYEQYF.